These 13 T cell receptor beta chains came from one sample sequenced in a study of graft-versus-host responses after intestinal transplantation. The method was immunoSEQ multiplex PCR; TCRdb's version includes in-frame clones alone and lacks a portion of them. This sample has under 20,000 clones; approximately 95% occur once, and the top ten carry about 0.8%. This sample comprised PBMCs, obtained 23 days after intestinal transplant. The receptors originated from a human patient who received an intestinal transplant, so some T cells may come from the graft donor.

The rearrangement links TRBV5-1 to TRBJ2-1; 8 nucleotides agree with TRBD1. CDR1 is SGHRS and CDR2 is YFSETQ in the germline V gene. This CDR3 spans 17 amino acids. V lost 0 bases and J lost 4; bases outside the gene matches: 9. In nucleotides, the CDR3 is TGCGCCAGCAGCTTGGATTTCTCCCAGGGGGCATACAATGAGCAGTTCTTC. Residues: CASSLDFSQGAYNEQFF.

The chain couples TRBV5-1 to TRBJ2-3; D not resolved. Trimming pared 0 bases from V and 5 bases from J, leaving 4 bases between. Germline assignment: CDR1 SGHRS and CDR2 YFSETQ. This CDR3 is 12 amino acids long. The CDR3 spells CASSLAGDTQYF. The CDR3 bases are TGCGCCAGCAGCTTGGCCGGAGATACGCAGTATTTT.

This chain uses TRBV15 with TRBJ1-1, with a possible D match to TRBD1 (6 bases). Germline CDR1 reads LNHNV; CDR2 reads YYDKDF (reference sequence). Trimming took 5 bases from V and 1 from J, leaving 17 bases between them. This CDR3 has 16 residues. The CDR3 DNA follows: TGTGCCACCAGCGGGTCGTCGACAGGCCCGAACACTGAAGCTTTCTTT. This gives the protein CATSGSSTGPNTEAFF.

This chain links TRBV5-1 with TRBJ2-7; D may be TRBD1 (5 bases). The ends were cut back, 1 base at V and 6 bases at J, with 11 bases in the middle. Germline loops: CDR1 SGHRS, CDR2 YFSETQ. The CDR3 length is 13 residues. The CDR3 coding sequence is TGCGCCAGCAGCTTGACAGGTCCCCTCGAGCAGTACTTC. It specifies CASSLTGPLEQYF.

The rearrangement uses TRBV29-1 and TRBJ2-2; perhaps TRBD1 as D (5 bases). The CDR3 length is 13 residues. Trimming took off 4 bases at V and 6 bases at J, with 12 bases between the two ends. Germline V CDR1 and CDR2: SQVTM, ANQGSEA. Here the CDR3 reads CSVGFRRAGELFF. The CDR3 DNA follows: TGCAGCGTTGGATTCCGCAGGGCCGGGGAGCTGTTTTTT.

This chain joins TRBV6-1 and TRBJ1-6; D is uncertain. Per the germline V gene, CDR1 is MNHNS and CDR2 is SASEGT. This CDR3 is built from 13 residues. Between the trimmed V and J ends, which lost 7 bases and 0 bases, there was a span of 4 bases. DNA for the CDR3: TGTGCCAGCATGGGCTCCTATAATTCACCCCTCCACTTT. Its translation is CASMGSYNSPLHF.

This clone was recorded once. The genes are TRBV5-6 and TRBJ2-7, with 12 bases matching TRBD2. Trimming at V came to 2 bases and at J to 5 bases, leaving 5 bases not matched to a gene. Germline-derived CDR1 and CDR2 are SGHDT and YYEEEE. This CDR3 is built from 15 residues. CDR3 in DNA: TGTGCCAGCAGCTTTTCACTAGCGGGAGGCGACGAGCAGTACTTC. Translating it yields CASSFSLAGGDEQYF.

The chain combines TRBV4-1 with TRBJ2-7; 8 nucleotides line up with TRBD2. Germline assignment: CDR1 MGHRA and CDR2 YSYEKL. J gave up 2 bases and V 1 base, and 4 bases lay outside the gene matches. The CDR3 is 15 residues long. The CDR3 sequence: CASSQARAGAYEQYF. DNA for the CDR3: TGCGCCAGCAGCCAAGCTCGAGCGGGAGCCTACGAGCAGTACTTC.

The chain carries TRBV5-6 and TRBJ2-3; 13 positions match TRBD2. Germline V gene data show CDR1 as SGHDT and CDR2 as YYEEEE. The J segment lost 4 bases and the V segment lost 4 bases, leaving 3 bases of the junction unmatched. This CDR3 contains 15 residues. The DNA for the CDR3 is TGTGCCAGCAGCCTAGGACTAGCGGGAGCAGATACGCAGTATTTT. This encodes CASSLGLAGADTQYF.

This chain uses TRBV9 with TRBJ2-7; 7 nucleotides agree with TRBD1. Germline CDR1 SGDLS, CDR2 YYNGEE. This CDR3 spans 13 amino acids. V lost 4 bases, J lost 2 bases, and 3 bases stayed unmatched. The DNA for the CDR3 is TGTGCCAGCAGCCTCACAGGGGCCTACGAGCAGTACTTC. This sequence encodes CASSLTGAYEQYF.

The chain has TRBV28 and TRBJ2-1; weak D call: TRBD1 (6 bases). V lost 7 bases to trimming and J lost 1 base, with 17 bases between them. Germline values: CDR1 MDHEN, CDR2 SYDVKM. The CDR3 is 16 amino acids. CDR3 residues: CASTHLRTASYNEQFF. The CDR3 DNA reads TGTGCCAGCACCCATCTGAGGACAGCATCCTACAATGAGCAGTTCTTC.

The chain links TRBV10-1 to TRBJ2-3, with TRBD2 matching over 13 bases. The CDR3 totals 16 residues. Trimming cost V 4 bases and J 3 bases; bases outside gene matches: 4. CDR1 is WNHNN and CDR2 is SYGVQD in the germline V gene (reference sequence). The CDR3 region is CASSALAGGPTDTQYF. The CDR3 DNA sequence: TGCGCCAGCAGTGCACTAGCGGGAGGGCCTACAGATACGCAGTATTTT.

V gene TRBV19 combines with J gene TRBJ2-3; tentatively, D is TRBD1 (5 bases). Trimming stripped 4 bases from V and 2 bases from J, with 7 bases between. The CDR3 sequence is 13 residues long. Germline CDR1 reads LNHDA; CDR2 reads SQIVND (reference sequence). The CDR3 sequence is CASSKDNTDTQYF. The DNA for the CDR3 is TGTGCCAGTAGTAAGGACAACACAGATACGCAGTATTTT.